Presented here are 8 T cell receptor beta chains from one specimen sequenced in a study of T-cell memory formation after mild COVID-19. TCRdb ran MiXCR on the 5' RACE reads and lists one entry per CDR3 protein. The sample yields around 450,000 distinct CDR3 sequences, 20% seen once. Source material: PBMCs or a T cell subset sorted from them (not recorded which). The receptors here all came from an adult woman who had mild COVID-19 (a few samples of this study predate the infection). Cell type and time point are not known.

This clonotype was observed a handful of times. The chain joins TRBV12-5 to TRBJ2-3; D is unclear. This CDR3 has 11 amino acids. The V and J ends lost 3 bases and 5 bases respectively, with 3 bases between them. Germline CDR1 reads LGHNT; CDR2 reads FRNRAP. The CDR3 bases are TGTGCTAGTGGTTTTGGAGATACGCAGTATTTT. Its translation: CASGFGDTQYF.

The chain carries TRBV12-3 or TRBV12-4 and TRBJ1-2; TRBD1 aligns across 7 bases. There are 17 residues in the CDR3. The ends lost 5 bases at V and 0 bases at J; junction bases unmatched: 12. CDR3 region: CASSPPGQRKSNYGYTF. CDR3 in DNA: TGTGCCAGCAGTCCTCCGGGACAGAGGAAGTCTAACTATGGCTACACCTTC.

This chain uses TRBV29-1 with TRBJ1-4; no clear D. V lost 7 bases to trimming and J lost 4 bases, with 13 bases between them. The germline gives CDR1 SQVTM, CDR2 ANQGSEA. The CDR3 loop spans 13 amino acids. The CDR3 is CSARTHGNEKLFF. CDR3 bases: TGCAGCGCCAGGACGCATGGTAATGAAAAACTGTTTTTT.

This clonotype turned up a few times. The chain links TRBV15 to TRBJ2-7, with 8 bases matching TRBD2. The CDR3 sequence is 14 residues long. Germline-derived CDR1 and CDR2 are LNHNV and YYDKDF (reference sequence). With 6 bases clipped from V and 0 bases from J, the junction kept 4 bases outside the gene matches. CDR3 sequence reads: CATRHGGVSYEQYF. In nucleotides, the CDR3 is TGTGCCACCAGGCACGGGGGGGTCTCCTACGAGCAGTACTTC.

A few counts support this clonotype. The chain links TRBV7-2 to TRBJ2-5, with TRBD1 identical over 10 bases. This CDR3 has 15 amino acids. V lost 5 bases and J lost 5; bases outside the gene matches: 8. Germline V CDR1 and CDR2: SGHTA, FQGNSA. CDR3 in DNA: TGTGCCAGCAGCGTCGGGACAGGGGTTAGGGAGACCCAGTACTTC. This gives the protein CASSVGTGVRETQYF.

Remarks on this clonotype: This may be a read error, as it is one base from a much larger clone. The V gene is TRBV9, the J gene TRBJ1-1, with D perhaps matching TRBD1 (5 bases). Germline CDR1 is SGDLS and CDR2 is YYNGEE. The CDR3 extends over 13 amino acids. The chain's CDR3 is CASSVHGQGEDFF. CDR3 DNA sequence: TGTGCCAGCAGCGTCCATGGACAAGGGGAAGATTTCTTT.

This clonotype was counted only a few times. This chain connects TRBV11-1 to TRBJ2-4; the D gene could be TRBD1 or TRBD2 (5 bases each). Trimming removed 5 bases from V and 4 bases from J, with 12 bases in between. In germline, CDR1 is SGHAT, CDR2 FQDESV (reference sequence). The CDR3 covers 14 residues. CDR3 in DNA: TGTGCCAGCAGCCCCAGGGACGGTAAAAACATTCAGTACTTC. Translating it yields CASSPRDGKNIQYF.

This clonotype was observed a few times. V usage is TRBV5-6 and J usage is TRBJ2-2, with TRBD1 matching over 10 bases. Germline CDR1 reads SGHDT; CDR2 reads YYEEEE. This CDR3 has 18 amino acids. With V trimmed by 3 bases and J by 0 bases, 8 bases remained unmatched. CDR3: CASSWGQGLIPNTGELFF. The CDR3, as DNA: TGTGCCAGCAGCTGGGGACAGGGGCTAATCCCGAACACCGGGGAGCTGTTTTTT.